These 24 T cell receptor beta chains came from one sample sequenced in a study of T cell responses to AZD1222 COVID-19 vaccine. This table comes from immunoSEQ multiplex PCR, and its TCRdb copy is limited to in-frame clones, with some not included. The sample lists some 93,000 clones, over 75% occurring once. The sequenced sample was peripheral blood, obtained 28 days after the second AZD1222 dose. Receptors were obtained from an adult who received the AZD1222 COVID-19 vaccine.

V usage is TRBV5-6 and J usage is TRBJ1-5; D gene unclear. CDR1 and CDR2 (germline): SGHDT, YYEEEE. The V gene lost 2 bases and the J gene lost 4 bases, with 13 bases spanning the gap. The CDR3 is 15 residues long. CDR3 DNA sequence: TGTGCCAGCAGCTTCGGGCCCCCGCGGAATCAGCCCCAGCATTTT. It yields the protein CASSFGPPRNQPQHF.

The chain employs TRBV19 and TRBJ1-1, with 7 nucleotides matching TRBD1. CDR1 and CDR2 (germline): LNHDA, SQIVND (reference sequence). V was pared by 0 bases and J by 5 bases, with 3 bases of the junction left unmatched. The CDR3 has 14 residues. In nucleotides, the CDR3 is TGTGCCAGTAGTATAGATGGCAGGGGGACTGAAGCTTTCTTT. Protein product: CASSIDGRGTEAFF.

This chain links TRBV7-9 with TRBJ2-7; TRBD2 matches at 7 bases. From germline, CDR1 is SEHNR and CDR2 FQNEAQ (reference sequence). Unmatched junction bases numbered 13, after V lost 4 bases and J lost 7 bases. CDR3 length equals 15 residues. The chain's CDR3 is CASSSSGTVGGEQYF. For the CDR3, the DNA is TGTGCCAGCAGCTCGAGCGGGACCGTCGGCGGGGAGCAGTACTTC.

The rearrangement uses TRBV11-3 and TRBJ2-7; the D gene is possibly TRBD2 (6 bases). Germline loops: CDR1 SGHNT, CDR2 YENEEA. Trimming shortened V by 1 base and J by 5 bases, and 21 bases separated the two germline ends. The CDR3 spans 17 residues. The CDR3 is CASSLVRDSLTADEQYF. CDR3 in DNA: TGTGCCAGCAGCTTAGTCCGGGACTCGTTGACCGCGGACGAGCAGTACTTC.

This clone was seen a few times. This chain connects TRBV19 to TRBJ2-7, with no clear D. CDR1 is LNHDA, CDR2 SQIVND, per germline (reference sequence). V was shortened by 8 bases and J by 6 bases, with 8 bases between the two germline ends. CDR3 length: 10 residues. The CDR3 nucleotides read TGTGCCAGTGGAAACACCGAGCAGTACTTC. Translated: CASGNTEQYF.

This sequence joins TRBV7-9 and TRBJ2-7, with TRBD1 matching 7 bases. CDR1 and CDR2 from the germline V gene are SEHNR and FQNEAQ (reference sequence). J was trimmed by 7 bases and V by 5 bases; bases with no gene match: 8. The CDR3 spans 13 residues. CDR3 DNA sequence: TGTGCCAGCAGCCCGAACAGGGGAAGGGAGCAGTACTTC. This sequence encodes CASSPNRGREQYF.

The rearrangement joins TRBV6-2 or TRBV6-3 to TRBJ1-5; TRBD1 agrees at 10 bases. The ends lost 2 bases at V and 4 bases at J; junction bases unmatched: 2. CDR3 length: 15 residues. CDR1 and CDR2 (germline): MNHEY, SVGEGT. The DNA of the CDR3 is TGTGCCAGCAGTTACCGACAGGGGGCGAATCAGCCCCAGCATTTT. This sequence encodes CASSYRQGANQPQHF.

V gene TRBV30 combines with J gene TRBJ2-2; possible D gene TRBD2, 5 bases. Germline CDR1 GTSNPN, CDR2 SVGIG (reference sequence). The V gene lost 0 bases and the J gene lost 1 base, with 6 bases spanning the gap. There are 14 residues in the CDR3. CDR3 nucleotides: TGTGCCTGGAGTGTAGGACTGAACACCGGGGAGCTGTTTTTT. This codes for CAWSVGLNTGELFF.

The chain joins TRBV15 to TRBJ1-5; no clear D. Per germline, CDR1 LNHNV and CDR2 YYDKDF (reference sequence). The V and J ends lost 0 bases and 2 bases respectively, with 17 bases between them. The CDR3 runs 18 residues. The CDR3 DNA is TGTGCCACCAGCAGAGATAATATGGCAGGCCGAGGCAATCAGCCCCAGCATTTT. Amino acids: CATSRDNMAGRGNQPQHF.

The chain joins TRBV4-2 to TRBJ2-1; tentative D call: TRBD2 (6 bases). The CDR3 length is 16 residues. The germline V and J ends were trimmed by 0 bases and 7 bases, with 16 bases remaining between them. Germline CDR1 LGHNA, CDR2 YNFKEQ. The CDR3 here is CASSQDYASGRNEQFF. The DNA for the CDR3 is TGTGCCAGCAGCCAAGATTATGCCAGTGGGAGGAATGAGCAGTTCTTC.

CDR3 in DNA: TGTGCCAGCAGCTTAGGAGGGACAGGGGCACGACGCTATGGCTACACCTTC. The encoded protein is CASSLGGTGARRYGYTF. The chain is built from TRBV7-2 and TRBJ1-2; 10 positions match TRBD1. Germline loops: CDR1 SGHTA, CDR2 FQGNSA. The CDR3 loop spans 17 amino acids. Losses at the gene ends were 1 base for V and 4 bases for J; bases not matched to a gene: 9.

The CDR3 sequence: CASSQDGIAHTQYF. In DNA, the CDR3 is TGCGCCAGCAGCCAAGACGGAATAGCGCATACGCAGTATTTT. This chain uses TRBV4-1 with TRBJ2-3; D might be TRBD2 (5 bases). Trimming left V 0 bases short and J 7 bases short, with 11 bases between. Germline V gene lookup returns CDR1 MGHRA and CDR2 YSYEKL. The CDR3 has 14 residues.

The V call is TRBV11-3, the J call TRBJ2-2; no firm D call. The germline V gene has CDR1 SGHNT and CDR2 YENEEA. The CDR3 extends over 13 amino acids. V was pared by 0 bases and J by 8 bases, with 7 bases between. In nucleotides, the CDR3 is TGTGCCAGCAGCTTAGATACCCGTGGGGAGCTGTTTTTT. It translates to CASSLDTRGELFF.

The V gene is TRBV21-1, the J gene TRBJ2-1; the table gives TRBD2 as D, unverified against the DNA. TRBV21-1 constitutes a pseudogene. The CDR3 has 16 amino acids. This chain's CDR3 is CASSYCGESSYNEQFF. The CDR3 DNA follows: TGTGCCAGCAGCTACTGCGGGGAGAGCTCCTACAATGAGCAGTTCTTC.

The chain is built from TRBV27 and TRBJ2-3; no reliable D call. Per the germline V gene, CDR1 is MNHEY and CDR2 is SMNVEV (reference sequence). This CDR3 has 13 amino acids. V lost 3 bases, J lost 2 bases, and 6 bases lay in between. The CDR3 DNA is TGTGCCAGCAGTTTCCTCCCCACAGATACGCAGTATTTT. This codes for CASSFLPTDTQYF.

Here the CDR3 reads CASTPPGIGYGYTF. As DNA, the CDR3 is TGTGCCAGCACCCCCCCGGGGATTGGCTATGGCTACACCTTC. The chain links TRBV4-2 to TRBJ1-2; D gene uncertain. CDR3 length equals 14 residues. The V and J ends lost 7 bases and 4 bases respectively, with 16 bases between them. Germline loops: CDR1 LGHNA, CDR2 YNFKEQ.

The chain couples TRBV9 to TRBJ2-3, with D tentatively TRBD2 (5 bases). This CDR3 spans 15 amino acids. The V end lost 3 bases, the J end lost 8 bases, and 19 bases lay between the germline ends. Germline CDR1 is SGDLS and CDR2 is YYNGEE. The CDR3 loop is CASSATRAPGGTQYF. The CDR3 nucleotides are TGTGCCAGCAGCGCAACTAGGGCCCCAGGAGGTACGCAGTATTTT.

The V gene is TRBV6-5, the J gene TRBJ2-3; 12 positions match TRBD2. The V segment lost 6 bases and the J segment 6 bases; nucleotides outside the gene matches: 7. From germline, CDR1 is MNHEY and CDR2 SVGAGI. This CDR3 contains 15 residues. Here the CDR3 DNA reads TGTGCCAGCAGCTCTCTAGCGGGGGGGCCGGATACGCAGTATTTT. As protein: CASSSLAGGPDTQYF.

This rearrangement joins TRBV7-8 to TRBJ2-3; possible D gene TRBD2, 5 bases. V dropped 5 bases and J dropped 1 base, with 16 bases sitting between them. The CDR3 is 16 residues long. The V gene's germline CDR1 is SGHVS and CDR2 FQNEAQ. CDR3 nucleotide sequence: TGTGCCAGCAGCCGAGGCGGGTTTTTAGGCACAGATACGCAGTATTTT. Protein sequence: CASSRGGFLGTDTQYF.

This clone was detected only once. The CDR3 DNA follows: TGTGCCAGCAGCCAATCACAGGGGGCACCCAATCAGCCCCAGCATTTT. Its protein is CASSQSQGAPNQPQHF. The J gene is TRBJ1-5, the V gene TRBV4-2; 9 nucleotides line up with TRBD1. CDR1 LGHNA and CDR2 YNFKEQ come from the germline V gene. Trimming cost V 2 bases and J 3 bases; bases outside gene matches: 5. The CDR3 consists of 16 residues.

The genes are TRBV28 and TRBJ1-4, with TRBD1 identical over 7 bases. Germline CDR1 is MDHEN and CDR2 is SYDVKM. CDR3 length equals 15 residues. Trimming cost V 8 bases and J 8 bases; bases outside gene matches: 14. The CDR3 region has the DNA TGTGCCAGCGGCCGTCGCCCCGGGACAGCCGAAAAACTGTTTTTT. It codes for CASGRRPGTAEKLFF.

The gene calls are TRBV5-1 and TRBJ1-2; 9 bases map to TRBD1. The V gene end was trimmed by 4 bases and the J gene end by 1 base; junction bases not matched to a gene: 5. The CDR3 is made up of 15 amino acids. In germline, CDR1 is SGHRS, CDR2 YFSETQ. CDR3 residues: CASSRGQGSNYGYTF. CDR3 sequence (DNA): TGCGCCAGCAGCCGGGGACAGGGAAGTAACTATGGCTACACCTTC.

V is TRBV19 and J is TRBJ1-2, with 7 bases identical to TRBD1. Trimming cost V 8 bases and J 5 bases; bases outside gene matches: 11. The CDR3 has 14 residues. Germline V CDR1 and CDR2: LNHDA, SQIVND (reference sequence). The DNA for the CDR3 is TGTGCCAGTGGGGGACAGACAGGGCTTTATGGCTACACCTTC. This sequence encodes CASGGQTGLYGYTF.

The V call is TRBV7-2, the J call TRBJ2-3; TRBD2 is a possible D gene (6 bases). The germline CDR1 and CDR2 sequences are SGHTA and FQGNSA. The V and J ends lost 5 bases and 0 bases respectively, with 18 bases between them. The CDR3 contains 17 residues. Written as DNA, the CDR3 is TGTGCCAGCAGCATGCGTCTCTTAGCGGCTAGCACAGATACGCAGTATTTT. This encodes CASSMRLLAASTDTQYF. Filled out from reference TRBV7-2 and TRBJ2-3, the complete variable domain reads GAGVSQSPSNKVTEKGKDVELRCDPISGHTALYWYRQSLGQGLEFLIYFQGNSAPDKSGLPSDRFSAERTGGSVSTLTIQRTQQEDSAVYLCASSMRLLAASTDTQYFGPGTRLTVL.